The subject of this entry is one T cell receptor beta chain. This entry is derived from a study of cytomegalovirus exposure and HLA in healthy donors. Study-level information: The same platform was used for the 110 or so validation repertoires as for the approximately 720 first-cohort repertoires, as reported in a later analysis.

This CDR3 region has 15 residues. Germline assignment: CDR1 MDHEN and CDR2 SYDVKM. Trimming pared 5 bases from V and 4 bases from J, leaving 16 bases between. The method was immunoSEQ multiplex PCR; TCRdb's version includes in-frame clones alone and lacks a portion of them. The sample carries under 250,000 clones, about 83% recorded once. The clonotype was recovered from a young man in good health and CMV-seronegative. J is TRBJ2-3 and V is TRBV28; D may be TRBD2 (6 bases). The sample comprised PBMCs. The CDR3 DNA reads TGTGCCAGCAGTCCCTTTGAGGGAGGAGCAGATACGCAGTATTTT. It encodes CASSPFEGGADTQYF.